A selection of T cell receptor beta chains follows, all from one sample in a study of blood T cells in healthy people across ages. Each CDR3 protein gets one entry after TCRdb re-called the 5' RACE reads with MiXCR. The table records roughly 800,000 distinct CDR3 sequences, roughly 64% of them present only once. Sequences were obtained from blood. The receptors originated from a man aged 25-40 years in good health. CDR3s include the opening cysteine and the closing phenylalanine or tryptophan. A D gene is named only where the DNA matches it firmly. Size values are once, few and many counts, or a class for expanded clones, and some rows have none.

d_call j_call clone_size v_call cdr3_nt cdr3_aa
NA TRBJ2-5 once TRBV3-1 TGTGCCAGCAGCCAAGCCGCCGGAGACGAGACCCAGTACTTC CASSQAAGDETQYF
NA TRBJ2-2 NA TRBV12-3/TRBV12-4 TGTGCCCCCGGTTACACCGGGGAGCTGTTTTTT CAPGYTGELFF
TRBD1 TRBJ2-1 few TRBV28 TGTGCCAGCAGTTTACCGGGACAGGGGTGGTTCTTC CASSLPGQGWFF
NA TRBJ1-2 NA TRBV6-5 TGTGCCAGCAGTGGTGGACAGTGGGACTGCTGCACCTTC CASSGGQWDCCTF
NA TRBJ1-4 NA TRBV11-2 TGTGCCAGCAGCTCGGGGACGCCTATGGAAAAACTGTTTTTT CASSSGTPMEKLFF
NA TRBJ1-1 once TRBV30 TGTGCCTGGAGCGAGCAGGGCATGACTGAAGCTTTCTTT CAWSEQGMTEAFF
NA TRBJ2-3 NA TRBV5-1 TGCGCCAGCAGCAATCCCGGGACGCCGGCGCGCACAGATACGCAGTATTTT CASSNPGTPARTDTQYF
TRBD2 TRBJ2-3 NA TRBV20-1 TGCAGTGCCCCCCCCGCCGGGGGGGCCACGGATACGCAGTATTTT CSAPPAGGATDTQYF
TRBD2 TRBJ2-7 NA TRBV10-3 TGTGCCATCAAGACTAGCGGGGTCTACGAGCAGTACTTC CAIKTSGVYEQYF
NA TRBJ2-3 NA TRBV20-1 TGCAGTGCAACCTCATCCACGACAGGCGGCCCTGGGACAGATACGCAGTATTTT CSATSSTTGGPGTDTQYF
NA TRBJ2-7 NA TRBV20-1 TGCAGTGCCCACGGGACCGATCGGAGCGAGCAGTACTTC CSAHGTDRSEQYF
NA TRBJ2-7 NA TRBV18 TGTGCCAGCTCACCACTAGCGAGCTCCTACGAGCAGTACTTC CASSPLASSYEQYF
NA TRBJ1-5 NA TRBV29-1 TGCAGCGTTGGGTCGCGGGTCGGACAGCCCCAGCATTTT CSVGSRVGQPQHF
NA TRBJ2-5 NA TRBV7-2 TGTGCCAGCAGCCCAAGACTACTAGTCCTCCAAGAGACCCAGTACTTC CASSPRLLVLQETQYF
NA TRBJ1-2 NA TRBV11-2 TGTGCCAGCAGCTTAGGTCCGCTAACTAACTATGGCTACACCTTC CASSLGPLTNYGYTF
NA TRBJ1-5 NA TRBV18 TGTGCCAGCTCACCATCGGCACCGAAGGGCAATCAGCCCCAGCATTTT CASSPSAPKGNQPQHF
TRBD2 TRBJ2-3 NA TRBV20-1 TGCGCGGGCCTAATTAGCGGGAGGCGGGCAGATACGCAGTATTTT CAGLISGRRADTQYF
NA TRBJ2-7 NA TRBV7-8 TGTGCCAGCAGCTTAGCAGGCTCTGCCTACGAGCAGTACTTC CASSLAGSAYEQYF
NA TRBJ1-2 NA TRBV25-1 TGTGCCAGCAGTCCCGCCGCGAATAACTATGGCTACACCTTC CASSPAANNYGYTF
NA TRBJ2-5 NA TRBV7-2 TGTGCCAGCAGCTCCCAGGGTGGGGGATCTCTTGAGCAGTACTTC CASSSQGGGSLEQYF
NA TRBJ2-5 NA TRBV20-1 TGCAGTGCCAGGGGTGATTTGGTGACCCAGTACTTC CSARGDLVTQYF
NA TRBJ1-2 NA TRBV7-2 TGTGCCAGCAGCCTGCCGGGGTCCTATGGCTACGCCTTC CASSLPGSYGYAF
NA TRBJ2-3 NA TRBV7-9 TGTGCCAGCATCCTCCCTTCGGCTAGCACAGATACGCAGTATTTT CASILPSASTDTQYF
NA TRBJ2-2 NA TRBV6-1 TGTGCCAGCAGTGAATCTATGGAAACCGGGGAGCTGTTTTTT CASSESMETGELFF
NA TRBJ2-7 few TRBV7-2 TGTGCCAGCAGCACGAGGGGGGAGGACTACGAGCAGTACTTC CASSTRGEDYEQYF
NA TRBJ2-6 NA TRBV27 TGTGCCAGCAGTTACCAGGGACCCTCTGGGGCCAACGTCCTGACTTTC CASSYQGPSGANVLTF
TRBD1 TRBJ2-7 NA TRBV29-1 TGCAGCGCCGAACTACCGACAGGGGGCATCTACGAGCAGTACTTC CSAELPTGGIYEQYF
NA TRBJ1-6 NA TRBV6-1 TGTGCCACCCTCCGGGGGCCGAATTCACCCCTCCACTTT CATLRGPNSPLHF
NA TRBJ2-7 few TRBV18 TGTGCCAGCTCACCACCCGATTCCTACGAGCAGTACTTC CASSPPDSYEQYF